This TCR beta chain was sequenced in a study of T cells after yellow fever vaccination. Whole-study findings and limits: Although most clonotypes did not, a small share appeared in both CD4 and CD8 compartments. Most primary-vaccination clones reappeared after the booster (around 95% CD4, more than 70% CD8).

About this clonotype itself: As yet, its antigen is unknown.

Germline-derived CDR1 and CDR2 are MGHRA and YSYEKL. The CDR3 is 14 amino acids. V lost 5 bases, J lost 3 bases, and 11 bases lay in between. Researchers made TCR cDNA using 5'RACE template switching, and this step added a universal primer site and UMIs. TCRdb used MiXCR to reprocess the 5' RACE reads, holding one entry per CDR3 protein. The sample contains some 320,000 distinct CDR3 sequences, 8% to 10% of which appear only once. The source was PBMCs, collected on the day of the first yellow fever vaccination. This chain uses TRBV4-1 with TRBJ1-5; the D gene is possibly TRBD1 (6 bases). This receptor was taken from a young man who received the YFV17D yellow fever vaccine. DNA of the CDR3: TGCGCCAGCAGCGGAAGGGGGGCCAATCAGCCCCAGCATTTT. Translating it yields CASSGRGANQPQHF.